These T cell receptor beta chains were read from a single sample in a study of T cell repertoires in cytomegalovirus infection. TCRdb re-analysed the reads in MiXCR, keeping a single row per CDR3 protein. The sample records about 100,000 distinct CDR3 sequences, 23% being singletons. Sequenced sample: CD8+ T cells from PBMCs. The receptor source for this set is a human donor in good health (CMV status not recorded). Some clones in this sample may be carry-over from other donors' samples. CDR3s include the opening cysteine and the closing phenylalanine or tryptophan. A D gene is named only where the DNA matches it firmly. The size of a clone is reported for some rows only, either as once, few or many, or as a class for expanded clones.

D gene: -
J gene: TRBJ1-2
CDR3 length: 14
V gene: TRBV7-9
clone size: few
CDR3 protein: CASSQAREVYGYTF
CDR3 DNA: TGTGCCAGCAGCCAGGCGCGAGAGGTCTATGGCTACACCTTC

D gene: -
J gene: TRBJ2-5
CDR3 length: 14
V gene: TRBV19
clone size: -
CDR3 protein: CASSPSGRQETQYF
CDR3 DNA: TGTGCCAGTAGCCCATCCGGCCGCCAAGAGACCCAGTACTTC

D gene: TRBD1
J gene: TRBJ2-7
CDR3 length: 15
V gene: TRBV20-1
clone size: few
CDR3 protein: CSARDLGTGANEQYF
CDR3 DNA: TGCAGTGCTAGAGATCTAGGGACAGGGGCGAACGAGCAGTACTTC

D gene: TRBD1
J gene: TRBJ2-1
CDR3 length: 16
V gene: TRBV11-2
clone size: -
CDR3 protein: CASSDRTEKDRDEQFF
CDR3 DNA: TGTGCCAGCAGCGACCGAACCGAAAAGGACAGGGATGAGCAGTTCTTC

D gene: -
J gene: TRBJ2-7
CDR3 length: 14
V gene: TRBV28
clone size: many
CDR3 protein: CASRGYRDTYEQYF
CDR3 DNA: TGTGCCAGCAGAGGGTACAGAGATACTTACGAGCAGTACTTC

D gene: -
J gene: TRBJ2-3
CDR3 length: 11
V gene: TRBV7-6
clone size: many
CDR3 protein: CASSLDDTQYF
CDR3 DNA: TGTGCCAGCAGCTTAGACGATACGCAGTATTTT

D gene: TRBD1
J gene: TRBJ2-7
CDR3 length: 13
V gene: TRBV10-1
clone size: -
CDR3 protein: CASTWTGIHEQYF
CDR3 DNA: TGCGCCAGCACCTGGACAGGGATCCACGAGCAGTACTTC

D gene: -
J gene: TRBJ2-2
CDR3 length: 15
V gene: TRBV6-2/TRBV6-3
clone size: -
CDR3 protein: CASSYGGSNTGELFF
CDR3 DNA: TGTGCCAGCAGTTACGGGGGATCGAACACCGGGGAGCTGTTTTTT

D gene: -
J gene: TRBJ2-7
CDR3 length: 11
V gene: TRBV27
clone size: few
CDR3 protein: CATATAYEQYF
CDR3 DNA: TGTGCCACCGCGACGGCTTACGAGCAGTACTTC

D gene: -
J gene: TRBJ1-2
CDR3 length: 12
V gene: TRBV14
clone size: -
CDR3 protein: CASSQVRQGRTF
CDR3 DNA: TGTGCCAGCAGCCAAGTACGCCAGGGAAGGACCTTC

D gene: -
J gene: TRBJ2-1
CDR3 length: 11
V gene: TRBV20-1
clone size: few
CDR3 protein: CSAERDNEQFF
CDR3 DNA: TGCAGTGCTGAGCGGGACAATGAGCAGTTCTTC

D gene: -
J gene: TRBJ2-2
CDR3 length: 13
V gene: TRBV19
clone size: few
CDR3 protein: CASSSRTTGELFF
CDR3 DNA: TGTGCCAGTAGTAGCAGGACGACCGGGGAGCTGTTTTTT

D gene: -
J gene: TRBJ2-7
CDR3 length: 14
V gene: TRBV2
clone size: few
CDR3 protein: CASSAVPRSYEQYF
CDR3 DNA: TGTGCCAGCAGTGCGGTCCCGCGGTCCTACGAGCAGTACTTC

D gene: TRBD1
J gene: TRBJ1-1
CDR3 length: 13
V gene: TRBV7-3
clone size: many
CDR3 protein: CASSLDRGTEAFF
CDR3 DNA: TGTGCCAGCAGCCTCGACAGGGGCACTGAAGCTTTCTTT

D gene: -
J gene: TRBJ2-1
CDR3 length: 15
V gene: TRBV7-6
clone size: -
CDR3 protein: CASSLPSENIYEQFF
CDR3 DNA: TGTGCCAGCAGCCTACCTAGCGAAAATATATATGAGCAGTTCTTC

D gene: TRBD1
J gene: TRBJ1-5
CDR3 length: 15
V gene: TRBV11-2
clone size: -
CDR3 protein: CASSQGQGYNQPQHF
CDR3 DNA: TGTGCCAGCAGCCAAGGACAGGGCTACAATCAGCCCCAGCATTTT

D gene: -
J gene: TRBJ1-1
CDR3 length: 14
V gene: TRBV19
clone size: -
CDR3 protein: CASSIADGNTEAFF
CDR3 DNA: TGTGCCAGTAGTATAGCTGACGGGAACACTGAAGCTTTCTTT

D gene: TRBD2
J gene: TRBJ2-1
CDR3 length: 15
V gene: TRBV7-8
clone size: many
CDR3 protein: CASSPGVAGRSEQFF
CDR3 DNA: TGTGCCAGCAGCCCCGGGGTAGCGGGGAGGAGTGAGCAGTTCTTC

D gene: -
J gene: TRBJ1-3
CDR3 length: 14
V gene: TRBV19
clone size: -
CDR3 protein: CASSKGFSGNTIYF
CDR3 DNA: TGTGCCAGTAGTAAGGGATTCTCTGGAAACACCATATATTTT

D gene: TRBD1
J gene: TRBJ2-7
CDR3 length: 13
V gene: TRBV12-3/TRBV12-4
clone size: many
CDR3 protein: CASAWGQSYEQYF
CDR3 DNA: TGTGCCAGCGCCTGGGGACAGTCCTACGAGCAGTACTTC

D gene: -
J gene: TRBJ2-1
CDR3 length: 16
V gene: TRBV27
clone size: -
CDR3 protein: CASSSFGGYSYNEQFF
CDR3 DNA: TGTGCCAGCAGCTCCTTCGGGGGTTACTCCTACAATGAGCAGTTCTTC

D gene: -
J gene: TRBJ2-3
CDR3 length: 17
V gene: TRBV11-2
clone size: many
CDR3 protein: CASSLSIRDLSTDTQYF
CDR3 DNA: TGTGCCAGCAGCTTATCTATTCGGGACCTTAGCACAGATACGCAGTATTTT

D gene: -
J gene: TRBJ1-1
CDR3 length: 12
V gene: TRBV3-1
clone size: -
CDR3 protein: CASSRQNTEAFF
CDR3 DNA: TGTGCCAGCAGCCGACAGAACACTGAAGCTTTCTTT

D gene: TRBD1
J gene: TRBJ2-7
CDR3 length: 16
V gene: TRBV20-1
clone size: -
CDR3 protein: CSARERPGQGIYEQYF
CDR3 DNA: TGCAGTGCTAGAGAACGGCCGGGACAGGGCATCTACGAGCAGTACTTC

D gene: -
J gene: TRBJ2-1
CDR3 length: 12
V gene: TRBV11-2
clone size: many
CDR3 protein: CASSFVENEQFF
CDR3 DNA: TGTGCCAGCAGCTTCGTTGAGAATGAGCAGTTCTTC

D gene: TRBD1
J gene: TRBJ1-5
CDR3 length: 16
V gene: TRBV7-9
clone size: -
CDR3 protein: CASSPGTGGSNQPQHF
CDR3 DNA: TGTGCCAGCAGCCCAGGGACAGGGGGGAGCAATCAGCCCCAGCATTTT